These 31 T cell receptor beta chains came from one sample sequenced in a study of blood T cell repertoires in COVID-19. Assay used: immunoSEQ multiplex PCR; TCRdb lists only in-frame clones, some missing. The top ten hold around 0.88% of the sample, which has approximately 290,000 clones, roughly 91% seen once. Sequenced: peripheral blood. The receptors were gathered from a man aged 30-40 years with acute or convalescent COVID-19.

This chain links TRBV4-2 with TRBJ2-5, with 10 bases fitting TRBD2. Trimming removed 0 bases from V and 4 bases from J; junction bases left unmatched: 8. This CDR3 is 17 amino acids long. In germline, CDR1 is LGHNA, CDR2 YNFKEQ. The CDR3 DNA is TGTGCCAGCAGCCAAGATAGGGGGGCTAGCGGGAGAGAGACCCAGTACTTC. Its protein product is CASSQDRGASGRETQYF.

The chain has TRBV10-2 and TRBJ2-7, with D hard to call. In germline, CDR1 is WSHSY, CDR2 SAAADI. The V and J ends lost 3 bases and 3 bases respectively, with 12 bases between them. The CDR3 consists of 14 residues. The CDR3 DNA is TGCGCCAGCAGTGATTGGCCTAACTACTACGAGCAGTACTTC. It encodes CASSDWPNYYEQYF.

This clone was seen only a few times. The chain uses TRBV25-1 and TRBJ1-6; TRBD1 aligns across 7 bases. This CDR3 is built from 14 residues. The V and J ends lost 11 bases and 5 bases, in that order; junction bases with no gene match: 9. Looked up from germline, CDR1 is MGHDK and CDR2 is SYGVNS. Here the CDR3 reads CASQQGRHNSPLHF. CDR3 in DNA: TGTGCCTCCCAACAGGGGCGGCATAATTCACCCCTCCACTTT. Together with reference TRBV25-1 and TRBJ1-6, the CDR3 gives the full variable domain: EADIYQTPRYLVIGTGKKITLECSQTMGHDKMYWYQQDPGMELHLIHYSYGVNSTEKGDLSSESTVSRIRTEHFPLTLESARPSHTSQYLCASQQGRHNSPLHFGNGTRLTVT.

The V gene is TRBV19, the J gene TRBJ1-2, with TRBD1 matching over 7 bases. Germline trimming cut 4 bases from V and 1 base from J; bases unmatched to any gene: 3. The CDR3 contains 14 residues. Per the germline V gene, CDR1 is LNHDA and CDR2 is SQIVND (reference sequence). In nucleotides, the CDR3 is TGTGCCAGTAGTAGGACAGGCCATAACTATGGCTACACCTTC. Translated: CASSRTGHNYGYTF. The full variable domain, completed using reference TRBV19 and TRBJ1-2, is DGGITQSPKYLFRKEGQNVTLSCEQNLNHDAMYWYRQDPGQGLRLIYYSQIVNDFQKGDIAEGYSVSREKKESFPLTVTSAQKNPTAFYLCASSRTGHNYGYTFGSGTRLTVV.

The chain links TRBV5-1 to TRBJ2-7, with 8 nucleotides matching TRBD2. The CDR3 runs to 16 residues. Trimming cost V 4 bases and J 0 bases; bases outside gene matches: 9. Germline CDR1 is SGHRS and CDR2 is YFSETQ. The DNA of the CDR3 is TGCGCCAGCAGCACTTCCAGCGGGAGTTACTCCTACGAGCAGTACTTC. It codes for CASSTSSGSYSYEQYF.

The rearrangement joins TRBV7-9 to TRBJ2-7, with 7 bases matching TRBD2. Germline loops: CDR1 SEHNR, CDR2 FQNEAQ (reference sequence). The CDR3 runs to 15 residues. The trim removed 5 bases at V and 6 bases at J, leaving 13 bases unmatched. The CDR3 is CASSLGGGSPGEQYF. Written as DNA, the CDR3 is TGTGCCAGCAGCCTGGGGGGAGGGTCCCCCGGCGAGCAGTACTTC.

V gene TRBV7-8 combines with J gene TRBJ2-1; a weak D match, TRBD2 (6 bases). With 5 bases removed from V and 6 bases from J, the gap between germline ends came to 14 bases. Germline V gene sequence: CDR1 SGHVS, CDR2 FQNEAQ. The length of the CDR3 is 14 residues. The CDR3 loop reads CASSPIRLGNEQFF. The CDR3 coding sequence is TGTGCCAGCAGCCCAATACGACTAGGCAATGAGCAGTTCTTC.

The chain is built from TRBV9 and TRBJ1-1; a possible D gene is TRBD1 (6 bases). Germline CDR1 and CDR2: SGDLS and YYNGEE. The CDR3 sequence is 15 residues long. V gave up 2 bases and J gave up 1 base, with 12 bases separating them. CDR3 residues: CASSVRDTKNTEAFF. The CDR3 DNA sequence: TGTGCCAGCAGCGTCCGGGACACGAAGAACACTGAAGCTTTCTTT.

The V call is TRBV24-1, the J call TRBJ2-1, with D hard to call. The CDR3 length is 11 residues. V was clipped by 6 bases and J by 7 bases, with 6 bases between them. CDR1 is KGHDR, CDR2 SFDVKD, per germline. The CDR3 region is CATSNMNEQFF. The CDR3 DNA reads as TGTGCCACCAGTAACATGAATGAGCAGTTCTTC.

DNA of the CDR3: TGTGCCAGCAACAAAGGACAGGCTGGACTGAACGAGCAGTACTTC. This sequence encodes CASNKGQAGLNEQYF. The rearrangement uses TRBV27 and TRBJ2-7; 7 bases map to TRBD1. The length of the CDR3 is 15 residues. Germline CDR1 reads MNHEY; CDR2 reads SMNVEV (reference sequence). Losses at the gene ends were 7 bases for V and 5 bases for J; bases not matched to a gene: 14.

This clone was found a few times. The V gene is TRBV13, the J gene TRBJ1-1, with D uncertain. Germline lookup yields CDR1 PRHDT and CDR2 FYEKMQ (reference sequence). There are 14 residues in the CDR3. V was cut by 0 bases and J by 1 base, with 6 bases left in between. The CDR3 loop is CASSLGRRNTEAFF. The DNA for the CDR3 is TGTGCCAGCAGCTTAGGCCGTCGGAACACTGAAGCTTTCTTT.

The V and J genes are TRBV2 and TRBJ1-2; D is possibly TRBD1 (5 bases). The CDR3 loop spans 15 amino acids. The V and J ends lost 3 bases and 4 bases respectively, with 15 bases between them. From germline, CDR1 is SNHLY and CDR2 FYNNEI. This CDR3 is CASSEERGVVYGYTF. The CDR3 DNA reads as TGTGCCAGCAGTGAGGAGCGGGGGGTCGTCTATGGCTACACCTTC.

The chain recombines TRBV6-6 with TRBJ2-1; TRBD2 aligns across 12 bases. The germline gives CDR1 MNHNY, CDR2 SVGAGI (reference sequence). The V segment lost 5 bases and the J segment 4 bases; nucleotides outside the gene matches: 6. There are 16 residues in the CDR3. Here the CDR3 DNA reads TGTGCCAGCAGTAGAGGACTAGCGGGGATGTACAATGAGCAGTTCTTC. Its translation: CASSRGLAGMYNEQFF.

V usage is TRBV27 and J usage is TRBJ2-5; the D gene is possibly TRBD2 (5 bases). CDR3 length: 15 amino acids. V was clipped by 3 bases and J by 1 base, with 12 bases between them. CDR1 is MNHEY and CDR2 is SMNVEV in the germline V gene (reference sequence). CDR3 sequence: CASSLVSGIQETQYF. The DNA of the CDR3 is TGTGCCAGCAGTTTGGTCTCGGGAATCCAAGAGACCCAGTACTTC.

A single count supports this clone. The junction and the germline gene differ at one end; a read error may be behind it. The chain couples TRBV28 to TRBJ2-2; D is unclear. The CDR3 consists of 11 residues. Germline V gives CDR1 MDHEN, CDR2 SYDVKM. The CDR3 DNA is TGTGTCAGCACCTCGGCCGGGGAGCTGTTTTTT. Amino acids: CVSTSAGELFF.

This chain joins TRBV7-3 and TRBJ1-6, with D perhaps TRBD1 (5 bases). Germline V lookup: CDR1 SGHTA, CDR2 FQGTGA. The CDR3 runs 16 residues. V gave up 2 bases and J gave up 0 bases, with 8 bases separating them. The CDR3 coding sequence is TGTGCCAGCAGCTTAGGGGGGAGCTCCTATAATTCACCCCTCCACTTT. Residues: CASSLGGSSYNSPLHF.

The V gene is TRBV19, the J gene TRBJ2-3, with 7 bases matching TRBD1. CDR1 and CDR2 (germline): LNHDA, SQIVND (reference sequence). The CDR3 totals 14 residues. V lost 6 bases to trimming and J lost 4 bases; unmatched junction nucleotides: 7. DNA for the CDR3: TGTGCCAGTAGCAACAGGGGCGGCCCAGATACGCAGTATTTT. Its protein is CASSNRGGPDTQYF.

The chain carries TRBV13 and TRBJ1-5, with a tentative D call TRBD1 (6 bases). The CDR3 length is 15 residues. Germline V gives CDR1 PRHDT, CDR2 FYEKMQ (reference sequence). V was pared by 4 bases and J by 0 bases, with 10 bases between. Written as DNA, the CDR3 is TGTGCCAGCAGCTCACAGGGTTATAGCAATCAGCCCCAGCATTTT. It specifies CASSSQGYSNQPQHF.

The chain employs TRBV7-3 and TRBJ1-1; D perhaps matches TRBD1 (6 bases). Between the trimmed V and J ends, which lost 3 bases and 7 bases, there was a span of 15 bases. The germline V gene encodes CDR1 SGHTA and CDR2 FQGTGA. CDR3 length: 14 amino acids. The CDR3 here is CASSLAGGASEAFF. For the CDR3, the DNA is TGTGCCAGCAGCTTGGCCGGGGGGGCTAGTGAAGCTTTCTTT.

The rearrangement links TRBV6-5 to TRBJ2-4, with TRBD1 identical over 7 bases. CDR1 is MNHEY, CDR2 SVGAGI, per germline. The length of the CDR3 is 15 residues. Trimming at V came to 2 bases and at J to 0 bases, leaving 1 base not matched to a gene. The CDR3 DNA is TGTGCCAGCAGTTACAGGGGGCTAGCCAAAAACATTCAGTACTTC. Its translation is CASSYRGLAKNIQYF.

The chain joins TRBV14 to TRBJ2-1; D is ambiguous. Per the germline V gene, CDR1 is SGHDN and CDR2 is FVKESK. CDR3 length: 17 amino acids. Trimming removed 3 bases at V and 0 bases at J, with 15 bases between. CDR3 amino acids: CASSHASGSDSYNEQFF. In nucleotides, the CDR3 is TGTGCCAGCAGCCATGCGTCCGGGTCCGACTCCTACAATGAGCAGTTCTTC.

This sequence joins TRBV12-2 and TRBJ2-1; the DNA was not compared with TRBD2, the D call given in the table. TRBV12-2 is flagged as a pseudogene. The CDR3 totals 20 residues. Here the CDR3 DNA reads TGTGCAAGTCGCTTAGCGGGAGCGACTAGCGGGGGGACAACCTACAATGAGCAGTTCTTC. This encodes CASRLAGATSGGTTYNEQFF.

The V gene is TRBV7-6, the J gene TRBJ2-7, with 9 bases aligning to TRBD1. Germline V gives CDR1 SGHVS, CDR2 FNYEAQ. V was pared by 6 bases and J by 0 bases, with 6 bases of the junction left unmatched. This CDR3 has 15 amino acids. In DNA form, the CDR3 reads TGTGCCAGCAGTTGGGGACAGGGTGCCTCCTACGAGCAGTACTTC. Its translation: CASSWGQGASYEQYF.

This clone was detected only once. This sequence joins TRBV28 and TRBJ1-1; tentative D call: TRBD1 (5 bases). The germline V gene encodes CDR1 MDHEN and CDR2 SYDVKM. Trimming left V 8 bases short and J 1 base short, with 14 bases between. The CDR3 spans 14 residues. The CDR3 sequence: CASFFSGQNTEAFF. The CDR3 DNA reads TGTGCCAGCTTCTTTTCCGGACAGAACACTGAAGCTTTCTTT. Full variable domain (missing parts from reference TRBV28 and TRBJ1-1): DVKVTQSSRYLVKRTGEKVFLECVQDMDHENMFWYRQDPGLGLRLIYFSYDVKMKEKGDIPEGYSVSREKKERFSLILESASTNQTSMYLCASFFSGQNTEAFFGQGTRLTVV.

This clone was recorded once. This chain uses TRBV9 with TRBJ2-3, with D unresolved. V was shortened by 4 bases and J by 3 bases, with 18 bases between the two germline ends. Germline V CDR1 and CDR2: SGDLS, YYNGEE. This CDR3 comprises 16 residues. The CDR3 loop reads CASSLALVAPTDTQYF. As DNA, the CDR3 is TGTGCCAGCAGCCTGGCATTAGTAGCTCCTACAGATACGCAGTATTTT. Using reference TRBV9 and TRBJ2-3 for the parts outside the CDR3, the full variable domain is DSGVTQTPKHLITATGQRVTLRCSPRSGDLSVYWYQQSLDQGLQFLIQYYNGEERAKGNILERFSAQQFPDLHSELNLSSLELGDSALYFCASSLALVAPTDTQYFGPGTRLTVL.

Only a few counts were recorded for this clone. This chain connects TRBV2 to TRBJ2-7, with 7 bases matching TRBD1. The CDR3 covers 15 residues. Trimming at V came to 4 bases and at J to 1 base, leaving 7 bases not matched to a gene. The germline CDR1 and CDR2 sequences are SNHLY and FYNNEI. CDR3 in DNA: TGTGCCAGCAGTGCCTCCGGGACAGTATCCTACGAGCAGTACTTC. This gives the protein CASSASGTVSYEQYF.

V and J are TRBV12-3 or TRBV12-4 and TRBJ1-3; D is unresolved. The V end lost 6 bases, the J end lost 2 bases, and 8 bases lay between the germline ends. The CDR3 runs 13 residues. The CDR3 DNA is TGTGCCAGCAGCCCCGTCCCTGGAAACACCATATATTTT. Translation: CASSPVPGNTIYF.

The V and J genes are TRBV10-3 and TRBJ2-7; TRBD2 agrees at 7 bases. This CDR3 has 12 residues. The V gene end was trimmed by 6 bases and the J gene end by 5 bases; junction bases not matched to a gene: 4. Germline CDR1 is ENHRY and CDR2 is SYGVKD. In nucleotides, the CDR3 is TGTGCCATCAGGCAGCGGGAAAACGAGCAGTACTTC. As protein: CAIRQRENEQYF.

This clone was detected only once. The genes are TRBV5-1 and TRBJ2-4, with 8 bases fitting TRBD1. CDR1 SGHRS and CDR2 YFSETQ come from the germline V gene. CDR3 size: 16 residues. The V and J ends lost 2 bases and 8 bases, in that order; junction bases with no gene match: 12. In DNA, the CDR3 is TGCGCCAGCAGCTTACCGACAGGGGCTATGAGGGACATTCAGTACTTC. Its translation: CASSLPTGAMRDIQYF.

CDR3 residues: CASSEKRYFPDTQYF. The CDR3, as DNA: TGTGCCAGCAGTGAGAAGCGTTATTTCCCAGATACGCAGTATTTT. This chain connects TRBV25-1 to TRBJ2-3, with D uncertain. Per the germline V gene, CDR1 is MGHDK and CDR2 is SYGVNS. The CDR3 loop spans 15 amino acids. Trimming took 3 bases from V and 4 from J, leaving 14 bases between them.

The chain combines TRBV28 with TRBJ2-5, with TRBD2 identical over 12 bases. CDR3 length: 20 residues. V was pared by 6 bases and J by 0 bases, with 17 bases of the junction left unmatched. CDR1 and CDR2 (germline): MDHEN, SYDVKM. CDR3 nucleotide sequence: TGTGCCAGCAGAGTAATCGGGAGACTAGCGGGAGCGGGGTACCAAGAGACCCAGTACTTC. Translating gives CASRVIGRLAGAGYQETQYF. Using reference TRBV28 and TRBJ2-5 for the parts outside the CDR3, the full variable domain is DVKVTQSSRYLVKRTGEKVFLECVQDMDHENMFWYRQDPGLGLRLIYFSYDVKMKEKGDIPEGYSVSREKKERFSLILESASTNQTSMYLCASRVIGRLAGAGYQETQYFGPGTRLLVL.